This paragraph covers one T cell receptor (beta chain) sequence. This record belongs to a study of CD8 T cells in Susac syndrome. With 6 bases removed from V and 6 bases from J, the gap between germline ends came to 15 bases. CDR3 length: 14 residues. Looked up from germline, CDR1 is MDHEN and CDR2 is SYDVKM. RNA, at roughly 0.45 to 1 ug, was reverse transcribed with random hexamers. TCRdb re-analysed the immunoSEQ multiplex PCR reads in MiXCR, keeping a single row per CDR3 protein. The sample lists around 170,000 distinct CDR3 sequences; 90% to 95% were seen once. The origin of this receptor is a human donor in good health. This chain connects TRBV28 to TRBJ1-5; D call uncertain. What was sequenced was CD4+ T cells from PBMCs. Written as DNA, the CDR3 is TGTGCCAGCAGCCAAACAGACGTTCGTCAGCCCCAGCATTTT. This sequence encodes CASSQTDVRQPQHF.